This entry concerns a single TCR beta chain. The data derive from a study of T cell responses to AZD1222 COVID-19 vaccine. V lost 3 bases and J lost 5, with 8 bases in between. Germline V gene data show CDR1 as SGDLS and CDR2 as YYNGEE. The CDR3 loop spans 12 amino acids. The method was immunoSEQ multiplex PCR; TCRdb's version includes in-frame clones alone and lacks a portion of them. This table has over 110,000 clones, around 91% appearing once. The sample here was peripheral blood, taken 28 days after the second AZD1222 dose. The rearrangement links TRBV9 to TRBJ1-2; no definite D call. This sequence was found in an adult who received the AZD1222 COVID-19 vaccine. As DNA, the CDR3 is TGTGCCAGCAGCGCCTCAAGGTATGGCTACACCTTC. Protein product: CASSASRYGYTF.